This T cell receptor beta chain was recorded in a study of cytomegalovirus exposure and HLA in healthy donors. The study ran its PCR with 60 Vbeta and 13 Jbeta primers. Measured with immunoSEQ multiplex PCR; TCRdb has only the in-frame clones, and not every one. The sample includes around 150,000 clones, approximately 79% of them seen just once. Points from the study as a whole: Based on reports, TCR beta sequences accurately predicted HLA-A and HLA-B alleles for most subjects. Researchers counted over 150 TCR beta chains as cytomegalovirus-associated. Clonal expansion, a later analysis showed, was greater in HLA-associated TCR beta chains than in equally common others.

CDR1 is SNHLY and CDR2 is FYNNEI in the germline V gene. The CDR3 contains 14 residues. Deletions cut 4 bases from V and 6 bases from J, with 12 bases between. In the case of this clone: The antigen is unknown.

Sequencing was done on a sample of PBMCs. The chain has TRBV2 and TRBJ2-2; perhaps TRBD1 as D (6 bases). This TCR was sampled from a woman in her 50s in good health and CMV-seropositive. CDR3 in amino acids: CASSVGGFAGELFF. CDR3 coding DNA: TGTGCCAGCAGTGTAGGGGGATTCGCCGGGGAGCTGTTTTTT.